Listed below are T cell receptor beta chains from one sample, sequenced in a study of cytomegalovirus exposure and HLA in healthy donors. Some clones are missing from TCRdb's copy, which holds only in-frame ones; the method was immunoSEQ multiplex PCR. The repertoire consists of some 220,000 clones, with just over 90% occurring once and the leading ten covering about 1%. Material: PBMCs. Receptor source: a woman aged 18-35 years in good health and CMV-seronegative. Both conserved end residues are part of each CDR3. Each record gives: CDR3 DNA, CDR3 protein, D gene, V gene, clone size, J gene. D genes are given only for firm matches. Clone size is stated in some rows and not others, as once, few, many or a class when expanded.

TGTGCCAGCACAATACAGGGGGCAATAACCGGGGAGCTGTTTTTT CASTIQGAITGELFF TRBD1 TRBV2 - TRBJ2-2
TGCGCCAGCAGCCCCACGAGCATGAACACTGAAGCTTTCTTT CASSPTSMNTEAFF - TRBV5-1 - TRBJ1-1
TGTGCCAGCAGCCCCCCGGGAGGGTCCTACAATGAGCAGTTCTTC CASSPPGGSYNEQFF TRBD2 TRBV14 - TRBJ2-1
TGTGCCTGGAATGTTTGGCAGGGGGAGGGCTACACCTTC CAWNVWQGEGYTF TRBD1 TRBV30 once TRBJ1-2
TGTGCCAGCAGTTCCCGGGAGGGACAGGGGAGGTCCATTCAGTACTTC CASSSREGQGRSIQYF TRBD1 TRBV6-5 - TRBJ2-4
TGCGCCAGCAGCTTGGCTGGACTAGCATCAGATACGCAGTATTTT CASSLAGLASDTQYF TRBD2 TRBV5-1 - TRBJ2-3
TGTGCCAGCAAAAACCCAGGGGGCTATGGCTACACCTTC CASKNPGGYGYTF TRBD1 TRBV28 - TRBJ1-2
TGTGCCAGCAGCCCGGGGGGCCGAGGAAGCTACACCTTC CASSPGGRGSYTF - TRBV13 few TRBJ1-2
TGTGCCAGCAGCTTGGCTAGCGGGGGTACCTACGAGCAGTACTTC CASSLASGGTYEQYF TRBD2 TRBV9 - TRBJ2-7
TGTGCCAGCAGCGTAGGAACTAGCGGGAGGGCCTCGTACAATGAGCAGTTCTTC CASSVGTSGRASYNEQFF TRBD2 TRBV9 - TRBJ2-1
TGTGCCAGTAGCCAGACAGGGGGCAATCAGCCCCAGCATTTT CASSQTGGNQPQHF TRBD1 TRBV19 - TRBJ1-5